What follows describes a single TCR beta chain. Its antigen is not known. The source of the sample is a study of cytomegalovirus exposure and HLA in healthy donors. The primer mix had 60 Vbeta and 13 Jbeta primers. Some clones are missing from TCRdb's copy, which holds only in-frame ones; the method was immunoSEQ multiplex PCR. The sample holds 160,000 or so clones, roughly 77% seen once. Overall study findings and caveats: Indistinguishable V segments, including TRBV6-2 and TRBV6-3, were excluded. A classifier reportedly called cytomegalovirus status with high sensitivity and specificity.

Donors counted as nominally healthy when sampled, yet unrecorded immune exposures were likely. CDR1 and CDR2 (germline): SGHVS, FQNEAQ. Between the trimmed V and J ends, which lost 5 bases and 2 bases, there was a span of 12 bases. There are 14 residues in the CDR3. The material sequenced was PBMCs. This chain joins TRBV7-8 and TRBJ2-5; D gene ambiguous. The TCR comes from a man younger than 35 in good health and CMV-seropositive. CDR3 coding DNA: TGTGCCAGCAGCCAACGGCCGAGGCAAGAGACCCAGTACTTC. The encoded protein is CASSQRPRQETQYF.